The entry below gives a single T cell receptor (beta chain) sequence along with its context. The entry originates in a study of T cell changes during pregnancy in multiple sclerosis. The length of the CDR3 is 15 residues. Germline V lookup: CDR1 MNHEY, CDR2 SMNVEV (reference sequence). The germline V and J ends were trimmed by 6 bases and 0 bases, with 12 bases remaining between them. Here immunoSEQ multiplex PCR was the method, and the copy in TCRdb shows in-frame clones only, minus some. The table has tens of thousands of clones, about 94% seen once. The receptor comes from a female donor with multiple sclerosis, enrolled in a pregnancy study. This material consisted of CD8+ T cells from peripheral blood mononuclear cells, taken in the first trimester of pregnancy. The V and J genes are TRBV27 and TRBJ2-1; weak D call: TRBD1 (6 bases). The CDR3 region is CASRQGPSSYNEQFF. CDR3 coding DNA: TGTGCCAGCAGACAGGGCCCGAGCTCCTACAATGAGCAGTTCTTC.